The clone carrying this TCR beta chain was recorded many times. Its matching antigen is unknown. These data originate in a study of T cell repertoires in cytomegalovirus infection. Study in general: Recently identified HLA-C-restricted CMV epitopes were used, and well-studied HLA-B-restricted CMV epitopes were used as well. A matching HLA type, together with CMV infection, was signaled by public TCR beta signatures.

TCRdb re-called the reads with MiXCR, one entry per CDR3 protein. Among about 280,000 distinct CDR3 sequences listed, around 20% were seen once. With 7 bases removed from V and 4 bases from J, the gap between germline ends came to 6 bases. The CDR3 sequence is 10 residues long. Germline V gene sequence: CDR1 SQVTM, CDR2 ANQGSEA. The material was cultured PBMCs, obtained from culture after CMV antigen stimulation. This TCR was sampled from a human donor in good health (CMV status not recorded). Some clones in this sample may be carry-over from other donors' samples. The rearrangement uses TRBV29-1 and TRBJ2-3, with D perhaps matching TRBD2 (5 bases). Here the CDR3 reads CSGGADTQYF. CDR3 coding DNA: TGCAGCGGGGGAGCAGATACGCAGTATTTT.